The 2 T cell receptor beta chains listed next were all sequenced from one sample in a study of CD8 T cells in ankylosing spondylitis (dated by TCRdb to the late 2010s). Preparation of the library involved 5' RACE. The sample was run on an Illumina HiSeq 2500. TCRdb handled the public reads itself, with Q25 trimming in fastp and clone calling in MiXCR, and kept productive beta chains. Entries that share a CDR3 protein sequence are merged under the most common genes and DNA. Within this sample are 40,000 or so distinct CDR3 sequences, with 9% to 12% of them counted one time only. The biggest ten clones account for approximately 15% of the sample. Material: blood, either unsorted or a sorted T cell fraction (not recorded which). The receptor source for this set is a male donor with ankylosing spondylitis or in good health (not recorded which).

This clonotype was detected many times. The chain uses TRBV20-1 and TRBJ1-1, with 7 bases fitting TRBD1. V lost 6 bases, J lost 5 bases, and 18 bases stayed unmatched. Germline lookup yields CDR1 DFQATT and CDR2 SNEGSKA (reference sequence). CDR3 length: 16 amino acids. CDR3 DNA: TGCAGTGCAACGCCCATAAAAACAGGGGTTTTTACTGAAGCTTTCTTT. Its protein is CSATPIKTGVFTEAFF.

This clonotype was observed many times. The genes are TRBV4-2 and TRBJ1-6; 7 bases agree with TRBD1. The CDR3 sequence is 16 residues long. V was pared by 2 bases and J by 10 bases, with 11 bases of the junction left unmatched. The germline CDR1 and CDR2 sequences are LGHNA and YNFKEQ. DNA for the CDR3: TGTGCCAGCAGCCAACGTCATAGACAGGGTCAATCACCCCTCCACTTT. This translates into CASSQRHRQGQSPLHF.